A selection of T cell receptor beta chains follows, all from one sample in a study of shared clonotypes between healthy human individuals. Clones were sequenced by immunoSEQ multiplex PCR, and TCRdb holds only the in-frame ones, with some missing. The table includes about 2.4 million clones, around 94% detected once. The material sequenced was naive CD4+ T cells sorted from blood. These receptors all stem from a man aged 18 to 29 in good health. CDR3s include the opening cysteine and the closing phenylalanine or tryptophan. The order of the fields is CDR3 length, V gene, clone size, J gene, D gene, CDR3 protein, CDR3 DNA. The D gene is left open where the match is weak. The listing skips clone size in some rows; elsewhere it reads once, few, many or a size class.

CDR3 length: 18
V gene: TRBV5-1
clone size: NA
J gene: TRBJ2-7
D gene: TRBD2
CDR3 protein: CASSLGRTSGGPPYEQYF
CDR3 DNA: TGCGCCAGCAGCTTGGGAAGGACTAGCGGGGGGCCTCCCTACGAGCAGTACTTC

CDR3 length: 18
V gene: TRBV28
clone size: NA
J gene: TRBJ2-1
D gene: TRBD2
CDR3 protein: CASSFSGLAGGPRNEQFF
CDR3 DNA: TGTGCCAGCAGTTTTTCCGGACTAGCGGGGGGGCCTCGGAATGAGCAGTTCTTC

CDR3 length: 15
V gene: TRBV5-4
clone size: NA
J gene: TRBJ2-3
D gene: TRBD2
CDR3 protein: CASSRGGGSTDTQYF
CDR3 DNA: TGTGCCAGCAGCCGCGGCGGGGGGAGCACAGATACGCAGTATTTT

CDR3 length: 14
V gene: TRBV2
clone size: NA
J gene: TRBJ1-1
D gene: NA
CDR3 protein: CASSGQVKNTEAFF
CDR3 DNA: TGTGCCAGCAGTGGACAGGTTAAGAACACTGAAGCTTTCTTT

CDR3 length: 15
V gene: TRBV19
clone size: few
J gene: TRBJ1-5
D gene: TRBD1
CDR3 protein: CASSMGQGAFQPQHF
CDR3 DNA: TGTGCCAGTAGTATGGGACAGGGGGCTTTTCAGCCCCAGCATTTT

CDR3 length: 17
V gene: TRBV19
clone size: NA
J gene: TRBJ2-2
D gene: NA
CDR3 protein: CASSRRGPRLDTGELFF
CDR3 DNA: TGTGCCAGTAGTCGGAGGGGGCCCCGGTTGGACACCGGGGAGCTGTTTTTT

CDR3 length: 14
V gene: TRBV5-6
clone size: NA
J gene: TRBJ1-1
D gene: NA
CDR3 protein: CASSLVWTFTEAFF
CDR3 DNA: TGTGCCAGCAGCTTGGTGTGGACATTCACTGAAGCTTTCTTT

CDR3 length: 14
V gene: TRBV5-6
clone size: NA
J gene: TRBJ2-1
D gene: NA
CDR3 protein: CASSSPATYNEQFF
CDR3 DNA: TGTGCCAGCAGCTCCCCGGCAACCTACAATGAGCAGTTCTTC

CDR3 length: 16
V gene: TRBV2
clone size: NA
J gene: TRBJ2-6
D gene: NA
CDR3 protein: CASSPLQVSGANVLTF
CDR3 DNA: TGTGCCAGCAGTCCGCTACAGGTTTCTGGGGCCAACGTCCTGACTTTC

CDR3 length: 18
V gene: TRBV7-9
clone size: once
J gene: TRBJ2-3
D gene: TRBD2
CDR3 protein: CASSLVLLTSSFTDTQYF
CDR3 DNA: TGTGCCAGCAGCCTCGTTCTGTTGACTAGCAGTTTCACAGATACGCAGTATTTT

CDR3 length: 14
V gene: TRBV27
clone size: NA
J gene: TRBJ1-6
D gene: NA
CDR3 protein: CASSLEGRNSPLHF
CDR3 DNA: TGTGCCAGCAGTTTAGAGGGGAGGAATTCACCCCTCCACTTT

CDR3 length: 14
V gene: TRBV6-1
clone size: NA
J gene: TRBJ1-1
D gene: NA
CDR3 protein: CASSVRSRNTEAFF
CDR3 DNA: TGTGCCAGCAGTGTGCGGTCGAGGAACACTGAAGCTTTCTTT

CDR3 length: 15
V gene: TRBV5-1
clone size: NA
J gene: TRBJ1-1
D gene: NA
CDR3 protein: CASSLSPQGSTEAFF
CDR3 DNA: TGCGCCAGCAGCTTGTCCCCACAGGGTTCCACTGAAGCTTTCTTT

CDR3 length: 15
V gene: TRBV28
clone size: NA
J gene: TRBJ1-5
D gene: NA
CDR3 protein: CASSSSRVSNQPQHF
CDR3 DNA: TGTGCCAGCAGTTCTAGCAGGGTTAGCAATCAGCCCCAGCATTTT